The 30 T cell receptor beta chains given below trace back to one sample, sequenced in a study of shared clonotypes between healthy human individuals. Libraries were prepared by immunoSEQ multiplex PCR; TCRdb keeps only in-frame clonotypes and omits some of them. The sample has roughly 680,000 clones; around 70% are singletons. The sequenced material came from memory CD4+ T cells sorted from blood. As for subset: CD45RA-negative fraction. The receptors come from a woman in her twenties or thirties in good health.

This clone was counted a few times. The J gene is TRBJ2-3, the V gene TRBV5-1; D gene unclear. V shed 9 bases and J shed 1 base, with 18 bases lying between them. There are 15 residues in the CDR3. Germline V lookup: CDR1 SGHRS, CDR2 YFSETQ. This chain's CDR3 is CATATTVAGTDTQYF. As DNA, the CDR3 is TGCGCCACGGCTACGACTGTCGCGGGCACAGATACGCAGTATTTT.

V gene TRBV14 combines with J gene TRBJ2-3; a possible D gene is TRBD2 (6 bases). Germline lookup yields CDR1 SGHDN and CDR2 FVKESK. This CDR3 has 14 residues. V lost 1 base and J lost 6, with 11 bases in between. CDR3 residues: CASSQAGVGDTQYF. The CDR3 DNA reads TGTGCCAGCAGCCAAGCGGGAGTGGGGGATACGCAGTATTTT. Drawing the rest from reference TRBV14 and TRBJ2-3, the complete variable domain is EAGVTQFPSHSVIEKGQTVTLRCDPISGHDNLYWYRRVMGKEIKFLLHFVKESKQDESGMPNNRFLAERTGGTYSTLKVQPAELEDSGVYFCASSQAGVGDTQYFGPGTRLTVL.

The chain employs TRBV5-1 and TRBJ1-2; 7 positions agree with TRBD1. V was clipped by 1 base and J by 10 bases; unmatched bases: 10. Germline CDR1 reads SGHRS; CDR2 reads YFSETQ. The CDR3 is 14 residues long. The CDR3 sequence is CASSLSGQPVTYTF. The CDR3 nucleotides read TGCGCCAGCAGCTTGTCGGGACAGCCTGTGACCTACACCTTC.

The chain recombines TRBV6-5 with TRBJ2-7; 8 positions agree with TRBD1. V was pared by 6 bases and J by 6 bases, with 7 bases of the junction left unmatched. Per the germline V gene, CDR1 is MNHEY and CDR2 is SVGAGI. This CDR3 comprises 13 residues. The CDR3 DNA follows: TGTGCCAGCAGAACCAGGGGGCGTCCCGAGCAGTACTTC. It yields the protein CASRTRGRPEQYF.

The chain joins TRBV6-6 to TRBJ1-5; the match to TRBD1 covers 9 bases. J lost 7 bases, V lost 5 bases, and 9 bases had no gene match. The CDR3 runs to 15 residues. The germline CDR1 and CDR2 sequences are MNHNY and SVGAGI (reference sequence). CDR3 nucleotide sequence: TGTGCCAGCAGTGAGGGACAGGGTTCACCCCAGCCCCAGCATTTT. As protein: CASSEGQGSPQPQHF.

Regarding this clone: Other DNA sequences in the sample encode the same CDR3. The chain couples TRBV7-9 to TRBJ1-1, with a tentative D call TRBD1 (6 bases). Germline values: CDR1 SEHNR, CDR2 FQNEAQ (reference sequence). The CDR3 runs 16 residues. V shed 5 bases and J shed 14 bases, with 30 bases lying between them. This chain's CDR3 is CASSVTNWGRPVVAFF. Here the CDR3 DNA reads TGTGCCAGCAGCGTCACCAACTGGGGGCGCCCGGTGGTCGCCTTCTTT.

This chain links TRBV28 with TRBJ1-1; D gene unclear. This CDR3 has 11 amino acids. Germline assignment: CDR1 MDHEN and CDR2 SYDVKM. The V end lost 7 bases, the J end lost 8 bases, and 11 bases lay between the germline ends. This chain's CDR3 is CASMSPREAFF. The CDR3, as DNA: TGTGCCAGCATGTCTCCCAGGGAAGCTTTCTTT.

This clone was found a few times. This chain links TRBV13 with TRBJ1-2, with D hard to call. The CDR3 has 12 amino acids. Germline CDR1 PRHDT, CDR2 FYEKMQ (reference sequence). V was cut by 5 bases and J by 4 bases, with 8 bases left in between. For the CDR3, the DNA is TGTGCCAGCAGCCAGTCGGGCTATGGCTACACCTTC. Translating it yields CASSQSGYGYTF.

V is TRBV6-5 and J is TRBJ2-5, with D uncertain. The germline V gene has CDR1 MNHEY and CDR2 SVGAGI. Trimming pared 0 bases from V and 0 bases from J, leaving 8 bases between. The CDR3 loop spans 15 amino acids. The CDR3 DNA sequence: TGTGCCAGCAGTTACTCGAAACCGAACCAAGAGACCCAGTACTTC. Translation: CASSYSKPNQETQYF.

V usage is TRBV6-5 and J usage is TRBJ2-3; 11 bases match TRBD2. The length of the CDR3 is 15 residues. J was trimmed by 5 bases and V by 5 bases; bases with no gene match: 6. CDR1 is MNHEY, CDR2 SVGAGI, per germline. CDR3 sequence reads: CASSRLAGYGDTQYF. The CDR3 DNA follows: TGTGCCAGCAGTAGACTAGCGGGATACGGAGATACGCAGTATTTT.

This chain joins TRBV7-9 and TRBJ2-7, with D possibly being TRBD1 (5 bases). Between the trimmed V and J ends, which lost 2 bases and 2 bases, there was a span of 22 bases. The germline V gene encodes CDR1 SEHNR and CDR2 FQNEAQ (reference sequence). The CDR3 has 18 residues. The CDR3 nucleotides read TGTGCCAGCAGCTTATACGCGACAGACGCACGACGGGCCTACGAGCAGTACTTC. Amino acids: CASSLYATDARRAYEQYF.

The chain has TRBV18 and TRBJ1-3; D possibly corresponds to TRBD1 (5 bases). The CDR3 spans 13 residues. The germline CDR1 and CDR2 sequences are KGHSH and LQKENI. V was cut by 6 bases and J by 4 bases, with 10 bases left in between. DNA for the CDR3: TGTGCCAGCTCCGGGGCGGCGGGAAACACCATATATTTT. Amino acid sequence: CASSGAAGNTIYF.

V gene TRBV6-1 combines with J gene TRBJ1-1; TRBD1 is a possible D gene (5 bases). Germline V gene sequence: CDR1 MNHNS, CDR2 SASEGT. V was shortened by 3 bases and J by 7 bases, with 12 bases between the two germline ends. The CDR3 has 13 amino acids. CDR3 protein: CASSETDSYEAFF. DNA of the CDR3: TGTGCCAGCAGTGAGACCGACAGTTATGAAGCTTTCTTT.

CDR3 sequence (DNA): TGTGCCAGCAGAAGTCGAGATGCGGGGACTGAAGCTTTCTTT. Translation gives CASRSRDAGTEAFF. The chain recombines TRBV27 with TRBJ1-1; unclear D gene. The CDR3 runs to 14 residues. Between the trimmed V and J ends, which lost 6 bases and 5 bases, there was a span of 16 bases. CDR1 is MNHEY and CDR2 is SMNVEV in the germline V gene (reference sequence).

The rearrangement links TRBV5-4 to TRBJ2-1; no clear D. Trimming removed 1 base at V and 5 bases at J, with 10 bases between. The CDR3 contains 14 residues. CDR1 SGHNT and CDR2 YYREEE come from the germline V gene (reference sequence). The CDR3 loop is CASSLRTSHNEQFF. The CDR3 coding sequence is TGTGCCAGCAGCTTGCGTACGAGTCACAATGAGCAGTTCTTC.

The V gene is TRBV14, the J gene TRBJ1-1; unclear D gene. The germline CDR1 and CDR2 sequences are SGHDN and FVKESK. Trimming took off 2 bases at V and 4 bases at J, with 11 bases between the two ends. The CDR3 loop spans 14 amino acids. The DNA for the CDR3 is TGTGCCAGCAGCCAACGAGACCGGGGCACTGAAGCTTTCTTT. This encodes CASSQRDRGTEAFF.

The chain combines TRBV4-2 with TRBJ2-7; D is ambiguous. CDR1 and CDR2 (germline): LGHNA, YNFKEQ. The CDR3 runs 12 residues. With 2 bases removed from V and 2 bases from J, the gap between germline ends came to 4 bases. CDR3 DNA sequence: TGTGCCAGCAGCCAAATACCCTACGAGCAGTACTTC. Protein: CASSQIPYEQYF.

This chain uses TRBV5-1 with TRBJ2-2; D is perhaps TRBD1 (6 bases). CDR1 is SGHRS, CDR2 YFSETQ, per germline. The CDR3 runs to 15 residues. The V end lost 0 bases, the J end lost 3 bases, and 9 bases lay between the germline ends. In nucleotides, the CDR3 is TGCGCCAGCAGCTTGGAGGGGGTTGACACCGGGGAGCTGTTTTTT. Translating gives CASSLEGVDTGELFF.

V is TRBV11-2 and J is TRBJ2-7; TRBD2 is a possible D gene (6 bases). The CDR3 is 15 residues long. CDR1 SGHAT and CDR2 FQNNGV come from the germline V gene. Trimming stripped 1 base from V and 1 base from J, with 11 bases between. The CDR3 sequence is CASSLGGAGSYEQYF. In DNA form, the CDR3 reads TGTGCCAGCAGCTTAGGCGGGGCTGGTTCCTACGAGCAGTACTTC.

This clone has just a few counts. V gene TRBV28 combines with J gene TRBJ2-6; D tentatively reads TRBD1 or TRBD2 (5 bases each). V was pared by 6 bases and J by 2 bases, with 17 bases between. CDR1 and CDR2 (germline): MDHEN, SYDVKM. The CDR3 has 17 amino acids. CDR3 loop: CASSRDVRGAGANVLTF. The CDR3 DNA reads as TGTGCCAGCAGCCGGGACGTAAGGGGAGCTGGGGCCAACGTCCTGACTTTC. The full variable domain, rest sourced from reference TRBV28 and TRBJ2-6, is DVKVTQSSRYLVKRTGEKVFLECVQDMDHENMFWYRQDPGLGLRLIYFSYDVKMKEKGDIPEGYSVSREKKERFSLILESASTNQTSMYLCASSRDVRGAGANVLTFGAGSRLTVL.

With respect to this clone: A much larger clone differs by one base, so this may be a read error. Other DNA sequences in the sample encode the same CDR3. The chain employs TRBV5-1 and TRBJ2-3; unclear D gene. The V end was cut by 2 bases, the J end by 3 bases, with 7 bases between. Germline V gene lookup returns CDR1 SGHRS and CDR2 YFSETQ. The CDR3 loop spans 13 amino acids. CDR3 in amino acids: CASSFGQTDTQYF. The CDR3 DNA sequence: TGCGCCAGCAGCTTTGGCCAGACAGATACGCAGTATTTT.

This clone was counted only a few times. The chain uses TRBV20-1 and TRBJ1-3; no reliable D call. This CDR3 is built from 11 residues. V was cut by 4 bases and J by 4 bases, with 5 bases left in between. Per germline, CDR1 DFQATT and CDR2 SNEGSKA (reference sequence). The CDR3 bases are TGCAGTGCTACTCACGGAAACACCATATATTTT. Translation: CSATHGNTIYF.

The chain combines TRBV19 with TRBJ2-7; D possibly corresponds to TRBD1 (5 bases). Germline V CDR1 and CDR2: LNHDA, SQIVND (reference sequence). Trimming pared 3 bases from V and 3 bases from J, leaving 12 bases between. The CDR3 runs to 14 residues. CDR3 sequence reads: CASSMQTDGYEQYF. The CDR3 DNA follows: TGTGCCAGTAGTATGCAGACAGACGGCTACGAGCAGTACTTC.

The rearrangement joins TRBV30 to TRBJ1-4; D is uncertain. In germline, CDR1 is GTSNPN, CDR2 SVGIG (reference sequence). This CDR3 region has 14 residues. Trimming removed 3 bases at V and 5 bases at J, with 13 bases between. The CDR3 spells CAWSPRSLNEKLFF. The CDR3 DNA is TGTGCCTGGAGCCCCAGGTCCTTAAATGAAAAACTGTTTTTT.

In this sample, this clone turned up once. The chain uses TRBV25-1 and TRBJ2-1; 14 nucleotides agree with TRBD2. Germline CDR1 and CDR2: MGHDK and SYGVNS. V lost 4 bases, J lost 2 bases, and 4 bases stayed unmatched. The CDR3 covers 17 residues. The CDR3 nucleotides are TGTGCCAGCAGTGTTGGGACTAGCGGGAGCCCCTACAATGAGCAGTTCTTC. The encoded protein is CASSVGTSGSPYNEQFF.

This rearrangement joins TRBV5-1 to TRBJ2-1; the D is unclear. Germline-derived CDR1 and CDR2 are SGHRS and YFSETQ. The CDR3 has 14 residues. V lost 0 bases and J 4 bases, leaving 8 bases between the germline ends. The CDR3 protein is CASSLVELYNEQFF. The CDR3 DNA follows: TGCGCCAGCAGCTTGGTAGAACTTTACAATGAGCAGTTCTTC. The full variable domain, completed using reference TRBV5-1 and TRBJ2-1, is KAGVTQTPRYLIKTRGQQVTLSCSPISGHRSVSWYQQTPGQGLQFLFEYFSETQRNKGNFPGRFSGRQFSNSRSEMNVSTLELGDSALYLCASSLVELYNEQFFGPGTRLTVL.

The CDR3 region is CASRRRREVAASTDTQYF. The CDR3 DNA reads TGTGCCAGCAGACGGAGACGGGAAGTCGCGGCTAGCACAGATACGCAGTATTTT. The genes are TRBV27 and TRBJ2-3; D possibly corresponds to TRBD2 (5 bases). This CDR3 has 18 residues. Germline values: CDR1 MNHEY, CDR2 SMNVEV (reference sequence). V was shortened by 6 bases and J by 0 bases, with 22 bases between the two germline ends.

The rearrangement uses TRBV28 and TRBJ2-5; D remains ambiguous. The V gene lost 7 bases and the J gene lost 5 bases, with 14 bases spanning the gap. In germline, CDR1 is MDHEN, CDR2 SYDVKM. The CDR3 runs 13 residues. CDR3 in DNA: TGTGCCAGCAATGTAAAGTTTTCGGAGACCCAGTACTTC. Amino acid sequence: CASNVKFSETQYF.

The gene calls are TRBV27 and TRBJ2-1; 7 positions match TRBD2. The V segment lost 3 bases and the J segment 3 bases; nucleotides outside the gene matches: 8. The CDR3 covers 16 residues. Germline V lookup: CDR1 MNHEY, CDR2 SMNVEV (reference sequence). Here the CDR3 reads CASSFRREFNYNEQFF. The CDR3, as DNA: TGTGCCAGCAGTTTTCGGCGGGAGTTTAACTACAATGAGCAGTTCTTC.

The CDR3 DNA is TGTGCCATCAAAGGGCCGTCTAACTATGGCTACACCTTC. This gives the protein CAIKGPSNYGYTF. J is TRBJ1-2 and V is TRBV10-3, with no clear D. The CDR3 loop spans 13 amino acids. V was clipped by 7 bases and J by 0 bases, with 9 bases between them. Germline loops: CDR1 ENHRY, CDR2 SYGVKD.